The 32 T cell receptor beta chains below come from one sample, sequenced in a study of OX40 agonist ivuxolimab in advanced cancers. TCRdb's table, derived via immunoSEQ multiplex PCR, lists solely in-frame clones and lacks some. The sample includes under 25,000 clones, roughly 89% seen only once; the top ten take less than 60%. The material sequenced was CD4+ or CD8+ T cells sorted from blood, taken in a trial of the OX40 agonist ivuxolimab. Source of these receptors: an adult with an advanced solid tumor such as melanoma, head and neck, liver or kidney cancer.

This chain connects TRBV27 to TRBJ1-5, with D unclear. Germline CDR1 MNHEY, CDR2 SMNVEV (reference sequence). The ends were cut back, 3 bases at V and 2 bases at J, with 14 bases in the middle. The CDR3 loop spans 16 amino acids. In DNA, the CDR3 is TGTGCCAGCAGTTTGGGTGGGCCGCGGGGCAATCAGCCCCAGCATTTT. This encodes CASSLGGPRGNQPQHF.

The rearrangement joins TRBV5-5 to TRBJ1-1, with no clear D. V was pared by 0 bases and J by 3 bases, with 9 bases between. This CDR3 is built from 14 residues. Germline lookup yields CDR1 SGHKS and CDR2 YYEKEE (reference sequence). CDR3 loop: CASSLAPVDTEAFF. CDR3 in DNA: TGTGCCAGCAGCTTGGCTCCAGTCGACACTGAAGCTTTCTTT.

This clone was detected only once. V is TRBV11-2 and J is TRBJ2-7; D unclear. Germline-derived CDR1 and CDR2 are SGHAT and FQNNGV. The CDR3 is made up of 14 amino acids. The V and J ends lost 7 bases and 3 bases respectively, with 16 bases between them. As DNA, the CDR3 is TGTGCCAGCACACTCGAGGTGGGGTTCTACGAGCAGTACTTC. It encodes CASTLEVGFYEQYF.

This clone occurred a few times. V gene TRBV9 combines with J gene TRBJ1-1; D possibly corresponds to TRBD1 (5 bases). V lost 4 bases and J lost 1, with 11 bases in between. Germline-derived CDR1 and CDR2 are SGDLS and YYNGEE. The CDR3 runs 14 residues. DNA for the CDR3: TGTGCCAGCAGCACCGGCGGGGCGAACACTGAAGCTTTCTTT. It translates to CASSTGGANTEAFF.

The V and J genes are TRBV28 and TRBJ2-6, with D possibly being TRBD1 or TRBD2 (6 bases each). Trimming removed 7 bases at V and 2 bases at J, with 9 bases between. This CDR3 region has 14 residues. In germline, CDR1 is MDHEN, CDR2 SYDVKM. The CDR3 protein is CASMRDTGANVLTF. CDR3 nucleotides: TGTGCCAGCATGCGGGACACTGGGGCCAACGTCCTGACTTTC.

In this sample, this clone turned up once. The CDR3 DNA reads TGCGCCAGCAGCTCAGACCGGGTCGACTCCTACGAGCAGTACTTC. As protein: CASSSDRVDSYEQYF. The chain links TRBV5-1 to TRBJ2-7; D remains ambiguous. Trimming cost V 3 bases and J 0 bases, with 13 bases left between them. The CDR3 has 15 residues. Germline loops: CDR1 SGHRS, CDR2 YFSETQ.

The V call is TRBV7-9, the J call TRBJ1-2; 8 bases map to TRBD1. CDR1 SEHNR and CDR2 FQNEAQ come from the germline V gene (reference sequence). This CDR3 comprises 13 residues. V was pared by 6 bases and J by 6 bases, with 6 bases of the junction left unmatched. The CDR3 bases are TGTGCCAGCAGTCCCGGGACAGGACATGGCTACACCTTC. Amino acid sequence: CASSPGTGHGYTF. The full variable domain, rest sourced from reference TRBV7-9 and TRBJ1-2, is DTGVSQNPRHKITKRGQNVTFRCDPISEHNRLYWYRQTLGQGPEFLTYFQNEAQLEKSRLLSDRFSAERPKGSFSTLEIQRTEQGDSAMYLCASSPGTGHGYTFGSGTRLTVV.

This clone was found a few times. The V call is TRBV11-3, the J call TRBJ2-2; D may be TRBD2 (5 bases). Germline loops: CDR1 SGHNT, CDR2 YENEEA. V was pared by 8 bases and J by 0 bases, with 13 bases between. The CDR3 totals 15 residues. The CDR3 reads CASAGADPNTGELFF. The CDR3 DNA is TGTGCCAGCGCGGGTGCGGACCCGAACACCGGGGAGCTGTTTTTT.

This clone came up once. The V and J genes are TRBV11-3 and TRBJ1-1, with 7 bases that match TRBD1. The germline V gene has CDR1 SGHNT and CDR2 YENEEA. V was pared by 6 bases and J by 5 bases, with 6 bases of the junction left unmatched. This CDR3 is built from 13 residues. CDR3 nucleotides: TGTGCCAGCAGACTAGGGGGCGGGACTGAAGCTTTCTTT. Its protein product is CASRLGGGTEAFF.

The chain has TRBV11-2 and TRBJ2-5, with D possibly being TRBD1 or TRBD2 (5 bases each). The CDR3 covers 12 residues. V was clipped by 6 bases and J by 5 bases, with 10 bases between them. CDR1 and CDR2 from the germline V gene are SGHAT and FQNNGV. In DNA form, the CDR3 reads TGTGCCAGCAGTTGGGGCGGGGAGACCCAGTACTTC. Translated, it gives CASSWGGETQYF.

This chain joins TRBV6-6 and TRBJ1-5; TRBD1 matches at 7 bases. Germline values: CDR1 MNHNY, CDR2 SVGAGI (reference sequence). The CDR3 consists of 14 residues. J gave up 8 bases and V 4 bases, and 8 bases lay outside the gene matches. The CDR3 bases are TGTGCCAGCAGTTTTCAGGGGGGGCTTGAGCCCCAGCATTTT. The encoded protein is CASSFQGGLEPQHF.

Regarding this clone: The junction differs from germline at one of its ends, possibly a read error. V and J are TRBV9 and TRBJ2-1, with D possibly TRBD2 on 6 matching bases. Germline CDR1 reads SGDLS; CDR2 reads YYNGEE. This CDR3 has 15 amino acids. The CDR3: CASSRVGTSSNEQFF. Written as DNA, the CDR3 is TGTGCCAGCAGTAGGGTCGGGACTTCCTCCAATGAGCAGTTCTTC.

The chain links TRBV7-3 to TRBJ2-5; a weak D match, TRBD2 (7 bases). The ends were cut back, 5 bases at V and 5 bases at J, with 18 bases in the middle. The CDR3 contains 15 residues. Germline V gene sequence: CDR1 SGHTA, CDR2 FQGTGA. CDR3 sequence (DNA): TGTGCCAGCAGCCTAGGGGGGGCGCCAGGGGAGACCCAGTACTTC. It encodes CASSLGGAPGETQYF.

The chain carries TRBV11-3 and TRBJ2-4; 9 nucleotides line up with TRBD2. This CDR3 has 16 residues. Germline V gene lookup returns CDR1 SGHNT and CDR2 YENEEA. V was clipped by 5 bases and J by 0 bases; unmatched bases: 5. The CDR3 spells CASSTTSGLAKNIQYF. In DNA form, the CDR3 reads TGTGCCAGCAGCACGACTAGCGGTCTAGCCAAAAACATTCAGTACTTC.

The V and J genes are TRBV4-3 and TRBJ2-7; tentatively, D is TRBD1 (5 bases). The V gene's germline CDR1 is LGHNA and CDR2 YSLEER. The V end lost 3 bases, the J end lost 0 bases, and 9 bases lay between the germline ends. The CDR3 has 14 residues. CDR3: CASSHSQGSYEQYF. CDR3 DNA sequence: TGCGCCAGCAGCCACAGCCAGGGCTCCTACGAGCAGTACTTC.

The gene calls are TRBV28 and TRBJ2-5; 7 positions agree with TRBD2. Germline CDR1 is MDHEN and CDR2 is SYDVKM. CDR3 size: 12 residues. V lost 7 bases to trimming and J lost 4 bases; unmatched junction nucleotides: 3. The CDR3 sequence: CASMTGGETQYF. The CDR3 nucleotides read TGTGCCAGCATGACGGGGGGAGAGACCCAGTACTTC.

V and J are TRBV28 and TRBJ2-3; 11 nucleotides match TRBD2. The length of the CDR3 is 16 residues. The V segment lost 4 bases and the J segment 1 base; nucleotides outside the gene matches: 4. Germline loops: CDR1 MDHEN, CDR2 SYDVKM. The CDR3: CASSSQGLAGTDTQYF. CDR3 bases: TGTGCCAGCAGTTCTCAGGGACTAGCGGGCACAGATACGCAGTATTTT.

J is TRBJ1-1 and V is TRBV7-6, with 8 bases identical to TRBD1. Trimming cost V 5 bases and J 2 bases; bases outside gene matches: 7. Germline CDR1 and CDR2: SGHVS and FNYEAQ. This CDR3 contains 15 residues. This CDR3 is CASSPHTGGNTEAFF. CDR3 nucleotides: TGTGCCAGCAGCCCGCATACAGGGGGTAACACTGAAGCTTTCTTT. Variable domain in full (rest from reference TRBV7-6 and TRBJ1-1): GAGVSQSPRYKVTKRGQDVALRCDPISGHVSLYWYRQALGQGPEFLTYFNYEAQQDKSGLPNDRFSAERPEGSISTLTIQRTEQRDSAMYRCASSPHTGGNTEAFFGQGTRLTVV.

The chain carries TRBV18 and TRBJ2-1; D remains unclear. Germline CDR1 is KGHSH and CDR2 is LQKENI. V was shortened by 3 bases and J by 8 bases, with 11 bases between the two germline ends. The CDR3 is 13 amino acids. Here the CDR3 DNA reads TGTGCCAGCTCACCCTACCCGGGCGATGAGCAGTTCTTC. It codes for CASSPYPGDEQFF.

J is TRBJ1-1 and V is TRBV29-1; no firm D call. Per the germline V gene, CDR1 is SQVTM and CDR2 is ANQGSEA. The CDR3 is 14 residues long. V was trimmed by 4 bases and J by 0 bases, leaving 12 bases between them. The CDR3 DNA reads TGCAGCGTTGTAGGGAGCCTCTTGAACACTGAAGCTTTCTTT. Translation gives CSVVGSLLNTEAFF.

This clone was seen only a few times. The V and J genes are TRBV11-3 and TRBJ2-4; D is possibly TRBD2 (5 bases). The CDR3 spans 15 residues. Trimming shortened V by 5 bases and J by 3 bases, and 14 bases separated the two germline ends. Germline V gene sequence: CDR1 SGHNT, CDR2 YENEEA. The CDR3 reads CASSIRGADKNIQYF. In DNA, the CDR3 is TGTGCCAGCAGCATTCGAGGAGCGGACAAAAACATTCAGTACTTC.

The chain carries TRBV28 and TRBJ1-1; no clear D. The CDR3 has 15 amino acids. Germline CDR1 MDHEN, CDR2 SYDVKM. Trimming left V 1 base short and J 1 base short, with 10 bases between. The CDR3 bases are TGTGCCAGCAGTTTATTTGAAACGGAGAACACTGAAGCTTTCTTT. Protein product: CASSLFETENTEAFF.

The chain uses TRBV6-6 and TRBJ1-1, with TRBD1 matching 9 bases. Trimming at V came to 0 bases and at J to 11 bases, leaving 7 bases not matched to a gene. The germline gives CDR1 MNHNY, CDR2 SVGAGI (reference sequence). This CDR3 is 14 amino acids long. The CDR3 spells CASSYSGTGGTAFF. CDR3 in DNA: TGTGCCAGCAGTTACTCCGGCACAGGGGGCACGGCTTTCTTT.

The V and J genes are TRBV9 and TRBJ2-2; D is uncertain. Deletions cut 0 bases from V and 2 bases from J, with 8 bases between. The CDR3 has 15 residues. CDR1 is SGDLS, CDR2 YYNGEE, per germline. CDR3 bases: TGTGCCAGCAGCGTAGGTACACTAAACACCGGGGAGCTGTTTTTT. Amino acid sequence: CASSVGTLNTGELFF.

The chain employs TRBV11-2 and TRBJ2-1; either TRBD1 or TRBD2 may supply D (6 bases each). The CDR3 runs 12 residues. Trimming removed 3 bases from V and 8 bases from J, with 8 bases in between. Germline V gene sequence: CDR1 SGHAT, CDR2 FQNNGV. The chain's CDR3 is CASSLRGDEQFF. CDR3 bases: TGTGCCAGCAGCTTGAGGGGGGATGAGCAGTTCTTC.

This sequence joins TRBV7-9 and TRBJ2-1, with 10 bases identical to TRBD1. CDR3 length equals 16 residues. The germline gives CDR1 SEHNR, CDR2 FQNEAQ (reference sequence). With 5 bases clipped from V and 3 bases from J, the junction kept 7 bases outside the gene matches. CDR3 residues: CASSMDRGYGYNEQFF. DNA of the CDR3: TGTGCCAGCAGCATGGACAGGGGGTACGGCTACAATGAGCAGTTCTTC.

A word on this clone: One junction end disagrees with the germline gene, perhaps due to a read error. V usage is TRBV5-5 and J usage is TRBJ2-3, with 7 bases identical to TRBD1. The CDR3 contains 12 residues. In germline, CDR1 is SGHKS, CDR2 YYEKEE (reference sequence). The CDR3 region is CASSSHLQQGRF. CDR3 DNA sequence: TGTGCCAGCAGCTCGCATCTCCAACAGGGGAGATTT.

The chain joins TRBV9 to TRBJ2-5; possible D gene TRBD2, 5 bases. Germline V gene data show CDR1 as SGDLS and CDR2 as YYNGEE. V was pared by 0 bases and J by 9 bases, with 12 bases between. This CDR3 is 13 amino acids long. The DNA for the CDR3 is TGTGCCAGCAGCGTAGGTGGGGAGTGGGCCCAGTACTTC. As protein: CASSVGGEWAQYF.

A word on this clone: It may be a read error: a sequence one base away is much more abundant. Other nucleotide sequences in the sample specify the same CDR3. This sequence joins TRBV11-3 and TRBJ2-1; TRBD2 might be the D (5 bases). The CDR3 totals 12 residues. CDR1 is SGHNT and CDR2 is YENEEA in the germline V gene. The V end was cut by 3 bases, the J end by 10 bases, with 10 bases between. The CDR3 nucleotides read TGTGCCAGCAGCTTGGAGAGCGGAGAGCAGTTCTTC. Its protein is CASSLESGEQFF.

This clone was seen more than once but under ten times. V and J are TRBV11-2 and TRBJ2-3, with D possibly being TRBD1 (6 bases). Germline CDR1 SGHAT, CDR2 FQNNGV. The CDR3 runs to 16 residues. Trimming pared 3 bases from V and 2 bases from J, leaving 15 bases between. As DNA, the CDR3 is TGTGCCAGCAGCTTTGGTCCAGGACAGCTCACAGATACGCAGTATTTT. As protein: CASSFGPGQLTDTQYF.

The chain has TRBV4-3 and TRBJ2-2; D is perhaps TRBD1 or TRBD2 (5 bases each). The germline gives CDR1 LGHNA, CDR2 YSLEER. The V and J ends lost 0 bases and 6 bases respectively, with 14 bases between them. The CDR3 is made up of 16 amino acids. DNA of the CDR3: TGCGCCAGCAGCCAAGACGGGGCTCCCCAAGCCGGGGAGCTGTTTTTT. Amino acids: CASSQDGAPQAGELFF.

The genes are TRBV6-6 and TRBJ1-2; D possibly corresponds to TRBD1 (5 bases). Trimming removed 4 bases from V and 0 bases from J, with 9 bases in between. The CDR3 totals 14 residues. Germline CDR1 is MNHNY and CDR2 is SVGAGI (reference sequence). The CDR3 here is CASSSRGANYGYTF. The CDR3 DNA is TGTGCCAGCAGTTCTAGGGGCGCTAACTATGGCTACACCTTC.